The present entry profiles one T cell receptor (beta chain) with its context. The antigen remains unidentified. These data come from a study of T cell repertoires in cytomegalovirus infection. Study context: Epitope selection comprised recently identified HLA-C-restricted CMV epitopes and well-studied HLA-B-restricted CMV epitopes. Carrying CMV and the relevant HLA type showed in public TCR beta signatures. Regarding the study as a whole: The study found HLA-C-restricted CMV-specific TCR beta clonotypes dominating the ex vivo response.

The germline V gene encodes CDR1 MNHNS and CDR2 SASEGT. The germline V and J ends were trimmed by 2 bases and 1 base, with 11 bases remaining between them. The CDR3 extends over 15 amino acids. TCRdb reprocessed the reads via MiXCR and lists one record per CDR3 protein. The repertoire holds 650,000 to 900,000 distinct CDR3 sequences, under 35% seen once, with around 12% in the top ten. The sequences come from cultured CD8+ T cells from PBMCs, collected from culture after CMV antigen stimulation. The clonotype comes from a human donor in good health (CMV status not recorded). Some clones in this sample may be carry-over from other donors' samples. V gene TRBV6-1 combines with J gene TRBJ1-1, with D tentatively TRBD1 (6 bases). The CDR3 DNA reads as TGTGCCAGCAGTGAACTCAGGGGATCGAACACTGAAGCTTTCTTT. Amino acid sequence: CASSELRGSNTEAFF.